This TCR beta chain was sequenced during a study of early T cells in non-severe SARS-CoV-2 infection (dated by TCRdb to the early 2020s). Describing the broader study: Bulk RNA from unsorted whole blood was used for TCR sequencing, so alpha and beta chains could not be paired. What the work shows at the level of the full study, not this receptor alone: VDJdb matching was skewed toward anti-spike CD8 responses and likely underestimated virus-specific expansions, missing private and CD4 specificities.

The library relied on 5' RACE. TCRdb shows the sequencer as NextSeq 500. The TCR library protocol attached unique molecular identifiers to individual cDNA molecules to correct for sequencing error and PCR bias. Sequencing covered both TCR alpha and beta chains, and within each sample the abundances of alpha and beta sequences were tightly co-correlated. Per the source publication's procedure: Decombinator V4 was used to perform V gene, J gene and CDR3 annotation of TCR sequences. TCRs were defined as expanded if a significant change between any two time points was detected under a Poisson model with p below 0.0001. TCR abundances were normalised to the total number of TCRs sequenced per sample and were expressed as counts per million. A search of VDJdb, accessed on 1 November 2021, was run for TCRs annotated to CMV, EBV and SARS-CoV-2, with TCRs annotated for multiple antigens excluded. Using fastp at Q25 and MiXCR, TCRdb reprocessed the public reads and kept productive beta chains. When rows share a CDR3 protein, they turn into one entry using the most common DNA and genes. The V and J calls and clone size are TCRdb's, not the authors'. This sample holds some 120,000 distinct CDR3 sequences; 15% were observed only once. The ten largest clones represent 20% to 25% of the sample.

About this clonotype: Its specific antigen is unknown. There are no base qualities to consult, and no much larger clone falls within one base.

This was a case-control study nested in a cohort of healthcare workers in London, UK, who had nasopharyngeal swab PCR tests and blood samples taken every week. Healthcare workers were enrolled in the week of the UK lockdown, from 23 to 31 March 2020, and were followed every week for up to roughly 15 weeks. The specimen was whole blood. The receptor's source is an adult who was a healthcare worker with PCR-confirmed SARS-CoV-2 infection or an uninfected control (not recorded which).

The CDR3 region reads CASTWGSGNTIYF. The DNA reads as follows: TGTGCCAGCACGTGGGGTTCTGGAAACACCATATATTTT. Rearrangement joined TRBV3-1 to TRBJ1-3, with no confidently assigned D gene. Trimming costs V 7 bases and J 1 base, and their ends lie 8 bases apart. Based on the germline V gene (reference sequence), the CDR1 and CDR2 sequences are LGHDT and YNNKEL. The CDR3 measures 13 amino acids from cysteine to phenylalanine. Just the 39-base CDR3 DNA is kept, in frame starting at base 1.